Following are 14 T cell receptor beta chains from one sample sequenced in a study of blood T cell repertoires in COVID-19. The protocol was immunoSEQ multiplex PCR, while the TCRdb copy is restricted to in-frame clones and leaves out a portion. This sample has approximately 360,000 clones; 85% to 90% occur once, and the top ten carry more than 0.9%. Material for sequencing was PBMCs or T cells enriched from blood (not recorded which). The source of these receptors is a woman in her twenties or thirties with acute COVID-19.

J is TRBJ2-1 and V is TRBV3-1 (or the pseudogene TRBV3-2); TRBD2 agrees at 10 bases. V lost 1 base, J lost 8 bases, and 11 bases stayed unmatched. CDR1 is LGHDT, CDR2 YNNKEL, per germline (reference sequence). The CDR3 extends over 17 amino acids. CDR3 region: CASSQAVERGGSDEQFF. Written as DNA, the CDR3 is TGTGCCAGCAGCCAAGCTGTTGAGCGGGGGGGCAGCGATGAGCAGTTCTTC.

The V gene is TRBV27, the J gene TRBJ1-4; a possible D gene is TRBD1 (6 bases). The CDR3 loop spans 15 amino acids. Germline assignment: CDR1 MNHEY and CDR2 SMNVEV (reference sequence). With 1 base removed from V and 5 bases from J, the gap between germline ends came to 11 bases. This CDR3 is CASSLLGGPNEKLFF. The CDR3 bases are TGTGCCAGCAGTTTATTAGGGGGTCCCAATGAAAAACTGTTTTTT. Full variable domain (remainder filled in from reference TRBV27 and TRBJ1-4): EAQVTQNPRYLITVTGKKLTVTCSQNMNHEYMSWYRQDPGLGLRQIYYSMNVEVTDKGDVPEGYKVSRKEKRNFPLILESPSPNQTSLYFCASSLLGGPNEKLFFGSGTQLSVL.

The J gene is TRBJ1-5, the V gene TRBV7-9; D is undetermined. CDR1 is SEHNR and CDR2 is FQNEAQ in the germline V gene (reference sequence). V dropped 4 bases and J dropped 4 bases, with 11 bases sitting between them. The CDR3 consists of 14 residues. The CDR3: CASSSGPGNQPQHF. In nucleotides, the CDR3 is TGTGCCAGCAGCTCCGGCCCGGGAAATCAGCCCCAGCATTTT.

CDR3 sequence: CASGVSGGPRNSPLHF. The CDR3 DNA reads as TGTGCCAGCGGGGTCTCAGGGGGACCCAGGAATTCACCCCTCCACTTT. The rearrangement joins TRBV2 to TRBJ1-6; the match to TRBD1 covers 7 bases. The V and J ends lost 8 bases and 7 bases, in that order; junction bases with no gene match: 14. The CDR3 consists of 16 residues. Germline CDR1 reads SNHLY; CDR2 reads FYNNEI.

The CDR3 protein is CASGSLGQGFQETQYF. In nucleotides, the CDR3 is TGTGCTAGTGGTTCCCTAGGACAGGGCTTCCAAGAGACCCAGTACTTC. V usage is TRBV12-5 and J usage is TRBJ2-5, with 8 bases that match TRBD1. After removal of 4 bases from V and 1 base from J, the junction contained 8 bases not matched to a gene. Looked up from germline, CDR1 is LGHNT and CDR2 is FRNRAP. The CDR3 is 16 amino acids.

The rearrangement joins TRBV30 to TRBJ1-5, with 9 bases that match TRBD1. After removal of 7 bases from V and 5 bases from J, the junction contained 6 bases not matched to a gene. CDR3 size: 13 residues. Germline loops: CDR1 GTSNPN, CDR2 SVGIG (reference sequence). The chain's CDR3 is CALSGDRDQPQHF. The CDR3 DNA reads TGTGCCTTGTCCGGGGACAGGGATCAGCCCCAGCATTTT.

The rearrangement links TRBV24-1 to TRBJ2-1; a possible D gene is TRBD1 (6 bases). Germline-derived CDR1 and CDR2 are KGHDR and SFDVKD. V was shortened by 3 bases and J by 3 bases, with 11 bases between the two germline ends. The CDR3 has 15 residues. The DNA for the CDR3 is TGTGCCACCAGTGATGCCGGGACAAACTACAATGAGCAGTTCTTC. Protein sequence: CATSDAGTNYNEQFF.

A single count supports this clone. The chain combines TRBV19 with TRBJ2-3, with D possibly TRBD1 on 5 matching bases. The CDR3 loop spans 16 amino acids. Trimming cost V 5 bases and J 0 bases, with 15 bases left between them. Germline loops: CDR1 LNHDA, CDR2 SQIVND (reference sequence). The CDR3 loop reads CASSGRVGLSTDTQYF. CDR3 coding DNA: TGTGCCAGTAGTGGACGTGTGGGGCTCAGCACAGATACGCAGTATTTT.

The chain employs TRBV7-2 and TRBJ2-7, with no clear D. Germline CDR1 SGHTA, CDR2 FQGNSA. V was cut by 1 base and J by 2 bases, with 12 bases left in between. The CDR3 length is 15 residues. CDR3 sequence (DNA): TGTGCCAGCAGCTTAGAAAGATTCTATACCTACGAGCAGTACTTC. This sequence encodes CASSLERFYTYEQYF.

The rearrangement links TRBV7-2 to TRBJ1-6, with a possible D match to TRBD1 (5 bases). Germline CDR1 reads SGHTA; CDR2 reads FQGNSA. V lost 3 bases to trimming and J lost 2 bases, with 11 bases between them. The CDR3 spans 16 residues. CDR3 protein: CASSLSREPYNSPLHF. The CDR3 nucleotides read TGTGCCAGCAGCTTGAGCAGGGAACCCTATAATTCACCCCTCCACTTT.

The chain joins TRBV27 to TRBJ2-7; 7 nucleotides align to TRBD1. The CDR3 sequence is 20 residues long. Germline V CDR1 and CDR2: MNHEY, SMNVEV (reference sequence). V lost 4 bases and J lost 3; bases outside the gene matches: 24. CDR3 loop: CASSSQHSPARTGTVYEQYF. In DNA form, the CDR3 reads TGTGCCAGCAGTTCCCAACACTCCCCGGCGAGGACCGGGACAGTCTACGAGCAGTACTTC.

V is TRBV5-1 and J is TRBJ1-3; D call uncertain. There are 11 residues in the CDR3. V was clipped by 5 bases and J by 3 bases, with 3 bases between them. CDR1 SGHRS and CDR2 YFSETQ come from the germline V gene. This CDR3 is CASSHGNTIYF. The DNA of the CDR3 is TGCGCCAGCAGTCATGGAAACACCATATATTTT.

The genes are TRBV19 and TRBJ1-1; D gene uncertain. This CDR3 spans 14 amino acids. From germline, CDR1 is LNHDA and CDR2 SQIVND (reference sequence). The V end was cut by 2 bases, the J end by 0 bases, with 7 bases between. The CDR3 nucleotides are TGTGCCAGTAGTATATCGGGTCTGAACACTGAAGCTTTCTTT. The encoded protein is CASSISGLNTEAFF.

J is TRBJ1-4 and V is TRBV5-4; D is possibly TRBD1 (5 bases). The CDR3 spans 14 residues. Germline-derived CDR1 and CDR2 are SGHNT and YYREEE (reference sequence). V was cut by 4 bases and J by 7 bases, with 14 bases left in between. The CDR3 here is CASSQRGAGEKLFF. CDR3 sequence (DNA): TGTGCCAGCAGCCAGCGGGGCGCCGGTGAAAAACTGTTTTTT.